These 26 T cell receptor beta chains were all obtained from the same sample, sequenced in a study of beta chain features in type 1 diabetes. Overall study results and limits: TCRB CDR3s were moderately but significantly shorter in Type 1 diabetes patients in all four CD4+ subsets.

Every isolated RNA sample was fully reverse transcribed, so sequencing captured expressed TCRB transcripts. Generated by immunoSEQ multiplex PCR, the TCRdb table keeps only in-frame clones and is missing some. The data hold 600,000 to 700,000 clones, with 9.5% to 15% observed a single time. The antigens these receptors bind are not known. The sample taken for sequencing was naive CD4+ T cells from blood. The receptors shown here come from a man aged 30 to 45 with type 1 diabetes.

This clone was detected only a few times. The CDR3 coding sequence is TGTGCCAGCAGTCTCTCCGGGGGCAATGAGCAGTTCTTC. It specifies CASSLSGGNEQFF. The chain is built from TRBV28 and TRBJ2-1; a weak D match, TRBD2 (6 bases). CDR3 length equals 13 residues. The germline V and J ends were trimmed by 5 bases and 6 bases, with 11 bases remaining between them. Germline V gene sequence: CDR1 MDHEN, CDR2 SYDVKM.

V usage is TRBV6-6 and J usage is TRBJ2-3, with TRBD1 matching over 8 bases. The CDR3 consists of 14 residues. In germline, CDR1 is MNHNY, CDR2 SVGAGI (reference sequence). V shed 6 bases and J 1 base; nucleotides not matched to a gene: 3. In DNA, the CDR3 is TGTGCCAGCAGGATGACAGGGGGCACAGATACGCAGTATTTT. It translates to CASRMTGGTDTQYF.

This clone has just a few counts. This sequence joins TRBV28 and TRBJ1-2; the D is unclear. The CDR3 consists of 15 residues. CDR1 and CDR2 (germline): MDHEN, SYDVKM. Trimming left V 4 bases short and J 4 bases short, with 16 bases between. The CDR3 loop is CASSSWVDIGYGYTF. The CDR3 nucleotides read TGTGCCAGCAGTTCCTGGGTTGACATTGGCTATGGCTACACCTTC.

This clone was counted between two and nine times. The CDR3 coding sequence is TGTGCCAGCAGCGTAAGACTAGCCTCAGATACGCAGTATTTT. Translation gives CASSVRLASDTQYF. V is TRBV9 and J is TRBJ2-3; 7 bases match TRBD2. V trimming: 1 base; J trimming: 4 bases; junction bases outside the gene matches: 3. The CDR3 has 14 amino acids. Germline V gives CDR1 SGDLS, CDR2 YYNGEE.

In nucleotides, the CDR3 is TGCGCCAGCAGCCGGACAGACGGCTCCTATAATTCACCCCTCCACTTT. Protein: CASSRTDGSYNSPLHF. The chain links TRBV5-1 to TRBJ1-6, with D possibly TRBD1 on 6 matching bases. The CDR3 totals 16 residues. The V gene lost 4 bases and the J gene lost 0 bases, with 11 bases spanning the gap. Germline loops: CDR1 SGHRS, CDR2 YFSETQ. The variable domain in full, completed from reference TRBV5-1 and TRBJ1-6, reads KAGVTQTPRYLIKTRGQQVTLSCSPISGHRSVSWYQQTPGQGLQFLFEYFSETQRNKGNFPGRFSGRQFSNSRSEMNVSTLELGDSALYLCASSRTDGSYNSPLHFGNGTRLTVT.

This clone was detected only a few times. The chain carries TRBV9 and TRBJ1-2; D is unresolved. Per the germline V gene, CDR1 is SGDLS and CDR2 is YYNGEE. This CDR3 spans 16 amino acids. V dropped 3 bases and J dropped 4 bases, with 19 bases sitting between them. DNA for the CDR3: TGTGCCAGCAGCGGTTTGGACGATTTGGAACTCTATGGCTACACCTTC. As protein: CASSGLDDLELYGYTF.

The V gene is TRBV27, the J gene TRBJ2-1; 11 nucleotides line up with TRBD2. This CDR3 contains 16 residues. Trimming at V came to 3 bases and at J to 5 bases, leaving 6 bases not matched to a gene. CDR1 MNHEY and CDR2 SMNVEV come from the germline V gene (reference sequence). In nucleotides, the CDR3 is TGTGCCAGCAGTTTTAGCGGGGGGGCCTTCCACAATGAGCAGTTCTTC. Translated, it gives CASSFSGGAFHNEQFF.

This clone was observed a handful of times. The CDR3 DNA sequence: TGCGCCAGCAGCCAAGTGCTCGGGGGGAACACTGAAGCTTTCTTT. Protein sequence: CASSQVLGGNTEAFF. The gene calls are TRBV4-3 and TRBJ1-1; D possibly corresponds to TRBD1 (5 bases). From germline, CDR1 is LGHNA and CDR2 YSLEER. Between the trimmed V and J ends, which lost 1 base and 1 base, there was a span of 10 bases. The CDR3 is 15 residues long.

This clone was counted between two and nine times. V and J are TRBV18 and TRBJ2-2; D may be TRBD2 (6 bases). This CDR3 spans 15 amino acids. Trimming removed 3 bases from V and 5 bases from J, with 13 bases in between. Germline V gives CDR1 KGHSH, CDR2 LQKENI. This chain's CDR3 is CASSPVGGQTGELFF. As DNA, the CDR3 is TGTGCCAGCTCACCCGTAGGAGGGCAAACCGGGGAGCTGTTTTTT.

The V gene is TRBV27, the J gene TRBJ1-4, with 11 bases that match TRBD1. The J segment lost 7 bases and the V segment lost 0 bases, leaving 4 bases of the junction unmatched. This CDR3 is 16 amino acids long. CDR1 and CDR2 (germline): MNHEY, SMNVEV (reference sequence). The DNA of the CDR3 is TGTGCCAGCAGTTTATCGAGGACAGGGGGCAGTGAAAAACTGTTTTTT. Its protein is CASSLSRTGGSEKLFF. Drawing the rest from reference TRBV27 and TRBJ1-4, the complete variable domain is EAQVTQNPRYLITVTGKKLTVTCSQNMNHEYMSWYRQDPGLGLRQIYYSMNVEVTDKGDVPEGYKVSRKEKRNFPLILESPSPNQTSLYFCASSLSRTGGSEKLFFGSGTQLSVL.

The CDR3 coding sequence is TGTGCCAGCTCGCTCAAGGACTACCCACAAGAGACCCAGTACTTC. This translates into CASSLKDYPQETQYF. This sequence joins TRBV18 and TRBJ2-5; D is possibly TRBD2 (6 bases). The CDR3 length is 15 residues. Germline V lookup: CDR1 KGHSH, CDR2 LQKENI. Deletions cut 6 bases from V and 2 bases from J, with 16 bases between.

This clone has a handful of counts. CDR3 sequence: CASSQVGSSGGADNEQFF. Here the CDR3 DNA reads TGCGCCAGCAGCCAAGTAGGGTCTAGCGGGGGGGCTGACAATGAGCAGTTCTTC. This chain uses TRBV4-3 with TRBJ2-1; 12 bases align to TRBD2. With V trimmed by 1 base and J by 5 bases, 9 bases remained unmatched. The CDR3 runs to 18 residues. Germline assignment: CDR1 LGHNA and CDR2 YSLEER.

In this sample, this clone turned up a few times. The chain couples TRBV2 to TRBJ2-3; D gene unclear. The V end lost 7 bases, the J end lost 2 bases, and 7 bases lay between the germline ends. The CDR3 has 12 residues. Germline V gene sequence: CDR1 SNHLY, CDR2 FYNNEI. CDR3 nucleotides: TGTGCCAGCAATATCTACACAGATACGCAGTATTTT. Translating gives CASNIYTDTQYF.

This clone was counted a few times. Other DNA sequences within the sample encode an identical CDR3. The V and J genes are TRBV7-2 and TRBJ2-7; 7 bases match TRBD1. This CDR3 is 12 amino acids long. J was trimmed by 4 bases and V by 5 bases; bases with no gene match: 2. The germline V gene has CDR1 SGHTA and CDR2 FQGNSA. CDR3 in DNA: TGTGCCAGCAGCATACAGGGGTACGAGCAGTACTTC. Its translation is CASSIQGYEQYF.

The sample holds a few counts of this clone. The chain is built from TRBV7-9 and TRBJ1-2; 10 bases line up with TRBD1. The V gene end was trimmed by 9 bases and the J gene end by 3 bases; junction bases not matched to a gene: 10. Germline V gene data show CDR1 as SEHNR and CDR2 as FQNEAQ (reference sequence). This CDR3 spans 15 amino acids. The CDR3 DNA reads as TGTGCCAGTTCGAATCGGGACAGGGGTTACTATGGCTACACCTTC. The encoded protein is CASSNRDRGYYGYTF.

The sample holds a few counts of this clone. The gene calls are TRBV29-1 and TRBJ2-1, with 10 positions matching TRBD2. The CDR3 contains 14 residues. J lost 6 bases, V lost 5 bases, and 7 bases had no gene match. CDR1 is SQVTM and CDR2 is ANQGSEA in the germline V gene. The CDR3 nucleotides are TGCAGCGTTAGTAGGTTAGCGGGGGGCAATGAGCAGTTCTTC. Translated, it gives CSVSRLAGGNEQFF.

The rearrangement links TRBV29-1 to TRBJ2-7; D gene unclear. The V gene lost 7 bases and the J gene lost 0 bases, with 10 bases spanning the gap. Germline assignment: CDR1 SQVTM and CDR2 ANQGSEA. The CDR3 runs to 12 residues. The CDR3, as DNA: TGCAGCGCCACGACGGTCTCCTACGAGCAGTACTTC. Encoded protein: CSATTVSYEQYF.

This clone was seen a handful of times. CDR3 loop: CAWSVSRSWSPKLGSGANVLTF. The CDR3 nucleotides read TGTGCCTGGAGTGTATCACGGTCGTGGAGCCCGAAGTTGGGGTCTGGGGCCAACGTCCTGACTTTC. This chain joins TRBV30 and TRBJ2-6; D uncertain. V was pared by 0 bases and J by 1 base, with 28 bases between. CDR3 size: 22 residues. From germline, CDR1 is GTSNPN and CDR2 SVGIG (reference sequence).

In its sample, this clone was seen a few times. CDR3 sequence reads: CASSPGQYTDTQYF. CDR3 in DNA: TGTGCCAGCTCACCGGGACAGTACACAGATACGCAGTATTTT. The chain couples TRBV18 to TRBJ2-3; 7 bases line up with TRBD1. The length of the CDR3 is 14 residues. The J segment lost 2 bases and the V segment lost 3 bases, leaving 2 bases of the junction unmatched. Looked up from germline, CDR1 is KGHSH and CDR2 is LQKENI.

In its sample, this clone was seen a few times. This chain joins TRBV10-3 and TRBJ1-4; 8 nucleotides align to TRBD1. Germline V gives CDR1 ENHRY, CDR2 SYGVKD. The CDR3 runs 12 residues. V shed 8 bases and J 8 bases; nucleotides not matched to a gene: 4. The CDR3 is CAIGQGGEKLFF. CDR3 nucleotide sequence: TGTGCCATCGGACAGGGTGGAGAAAAACTGTTTTTT.

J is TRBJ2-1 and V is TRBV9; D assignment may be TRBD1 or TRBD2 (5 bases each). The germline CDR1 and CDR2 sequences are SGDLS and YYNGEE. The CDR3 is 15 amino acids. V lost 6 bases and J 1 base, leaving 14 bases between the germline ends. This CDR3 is CASKRGDVSYNEQFF. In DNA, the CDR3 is TGTGCCAGCAAACGGGGCGACGTATCCTACAATGAGCAGTTCTTC. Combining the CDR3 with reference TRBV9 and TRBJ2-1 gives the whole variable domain DSGVTQTPKHLITATGQRVTLRCSPRSGDLSVYWYQQSLDQGLQFLIQYYNGEERAKGNILERFSAQQFPDLHSELNLSSLELGDSALYFCASKRGDVSYNEQFFGPGTRLTVL.

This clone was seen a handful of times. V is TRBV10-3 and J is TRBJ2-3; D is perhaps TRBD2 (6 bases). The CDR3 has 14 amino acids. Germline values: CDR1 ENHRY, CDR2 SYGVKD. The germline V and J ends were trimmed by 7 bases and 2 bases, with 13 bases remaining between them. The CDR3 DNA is TGTGCCATCACTCCCGGGACTGACACAGATACGCAGTATTTT. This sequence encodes CAITPGTDTDTQYF.

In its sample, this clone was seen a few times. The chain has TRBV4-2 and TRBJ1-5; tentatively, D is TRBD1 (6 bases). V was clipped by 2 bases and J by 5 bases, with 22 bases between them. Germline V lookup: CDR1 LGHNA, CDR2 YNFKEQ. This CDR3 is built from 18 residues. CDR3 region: CASSQPGTSNSGDQPQHF. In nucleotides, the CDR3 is TGTGCCAGCAGCCAACCAGGGACAAGCAACTCTGGCGATCAGCCCCAGCATTTT.

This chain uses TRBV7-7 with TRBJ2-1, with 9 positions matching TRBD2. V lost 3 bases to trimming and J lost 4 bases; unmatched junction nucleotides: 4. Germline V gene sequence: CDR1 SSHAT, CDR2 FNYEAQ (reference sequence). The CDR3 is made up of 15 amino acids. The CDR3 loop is CASSFSGGPYNEQFF. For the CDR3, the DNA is TGTGCCAGCAGCTTTAGCGGGGGCCCTTACAATGAGCAGTTCTTC.

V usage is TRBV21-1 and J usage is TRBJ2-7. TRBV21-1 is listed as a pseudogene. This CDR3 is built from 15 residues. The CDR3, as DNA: TGTGCCAGCAGCAAAGCAGAGGGGCCAGACTACGAGCAGTACTTC. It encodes CASSKAEGPDYEQYF.

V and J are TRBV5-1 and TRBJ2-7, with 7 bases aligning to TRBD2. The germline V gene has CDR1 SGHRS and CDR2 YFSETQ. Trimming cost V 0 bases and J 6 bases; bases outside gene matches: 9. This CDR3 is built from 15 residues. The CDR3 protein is CASSLEVGRGFEQYF. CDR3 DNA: TGCGCCAGCAGCTTGGAGGTTGGGCGGGGGTTCGAGCAGTACTTC.